The following is a T cell receptor (beta chain) sequence with its context. In germline, CDR1 is SGDLS, CDR2 YYNGEE. CDR3 size: 15 residues. V was clipped by 1 base and J by 5 bases, with 16 bases between them. This sample's time point: newly diagnosed, previously untreated cHL patient sample. Starting with thawed PBMCs, CD4+ T cells were purified by magnetic negative selection. The sample comes from a study of PD-1 blockade in classical Hodgkin lymphoma. Some clones are missing from TCRdb's copy, which holds only in-frame ones; the method was immunoSEQ multiplex PCR. This sample yields almost 20,000 clones, of which about four fifths are seen a single time; less than 1.5% belongs to the top ten.

V is TRBV9 and J is TRBJ2-7; a possible D gene is TRBD2 (5 bases). This clonotype was obtained from a human donor with classical Hodgkin lymphoma. Sample: CD4+ T cells from blood. The CDR3 DNA reads as TGTGCCAGCAGCGTAAGACCTCAGGATAGCGACGAGCAGTACTTC. Protein sequence: CASSVRPQDSDEQYF.